The 21 T cell receptor beta chains listed next were all sequenced from one sample in a study of T cell clonality in common variable immunodeficiency. Sequenced by immunoSEQ multiplex PCR; TCRdb stores in-frame clones only, minus some. This sample comprises roughly 40,000 clones, none seen once only. Sequenced material: peripheral blood mononuclear cells. These receptors came from a person aged 18 to 75 in good health.

This clone has more than one count but fewer than ten. The read comes to an end 3 residues before the CDR3 does, leaving the germline J gene to fill in the end. The chain joins TRBV11-2 to TRBJ2-1; the D gene is possibly TRBD2 (6 bases). This CDR3 has 14 amino acids. Trimming shortened V by 3 bases and J by 9 bases, and 15 bases separated the two germline ends. The germline V gene encodes CDR1 SGHAT and CDR2 FQNNGV. The DNA read from the CDR3 is TGTGCCAGCAGCTTCAGTGTCACTAGCACTGAG. Translating it yields CASSFSVTSTE. The entire CDR3 reads CASSFSVTSTEQFF.

This clone was counted ten times or more. The CDR3 extends 3 residues past the end of the read, so its final part is completed from the germline J gene. J is TRBJ1-6 and V is TRBV14; D is unresolved. The germline gives CDR1 SGHDN, CDR2 FVKESK. V lost 4 bases, J lost 9 bases, and 13 bases lay in between. This CDR3 has 14 amino acids. The covered CDR3 bases are TGTGCCAGCAGCCTTGACTCGGGGAGTTCACCC. This gives the protein CASSLDSGSSP. The entire CDR3 protein reads CASSLDSGSSPLHF.

This clone was seen many times. The read halts 3 residues ahead of the CDR3 end, with the missing end drawn from the germline J gene. The chain uses TRBV7-2 and TRBJ2-5, with a possible D match to TRBD1 (6 bases). CDR1 and CDR2 (germline): SGHTA, FQGNSA. CDR3 size: 14 residues. The ends were cut back, 5 bases at V and 4 bases at J, with 14 bases in the middle. The DNA read from the CDR3 is TGTGCCAGCAGCCAGCTCACAGGGCCAGAGACC. This sequence encodes CASSQLTGPET. The entire CDR3 protein reads CASSQLTGPETQYF.

At least ten counts were recorded for this clone. With the read ending 3 residues before the CDR3 end, the germline J gene is used to fill in that end. This chain connects TRBV20-1 to TRBJ2-1; 12 nucleotides line up with TRBD2. Germline V CDR1 and CDR2: DFQATT, SNEGSKA (reference sequence). Trimming took 0 bases from V and 0 from J; bases not matched to a gene: 3. The CDR3 spans 17 residues. The CDR3 here is CSARDTSGRNSYNEQFF. Partial CDR3 DNA: TGCAGTGCTAGAGATACTAGCGGGAGGAACTCCTACAATGAG.

This clone was found many times. The read terminates 3 residues before the CDR3 end, so the remaining end is supplied by the germline J gene. This chain connects TRBV5-5 to TRBJ1-2; the D is unclear. The CDR3 loop spans 13 amino acids. CDR1 and CDR2 (germline): SGHKS, YYEKEE (reference sequence). Trimming pared 7 bases from V and 3 bases from J, leaving 13 bases between. CDR3 amino acids: CASGRERDYGYTF. The CDR3 DNA, read in part, is TGTGCCAGCGGGCGGGAGAGGGACTATGGC.

This clone was picked up many times. The read falls 3 residues short of the CDR3 end, and the missing part is taken from the germline J gene. The chain employs TRBV7-2 and TRBJ1-5, with no clear D. Germline-derived CDR1 and CDR2 are SGHTA and FQGNSA. V was pared by 1 base and J by 4 bases, with 5 bases between. CDR3 length: 13 amino acids. The sequenced CDR3 bases are TGTGCCAGCAGCTTAGAAAGGAATCAGCCC. Protein: CASSLERNQP. The CDR3, in full, reads CASSLERNQPQHF. The whole variable domain, filled in from reference TRBV7-2 and TRBJ1-5, reads GAGVSQSPSNKVTEKGKDVELRCDPISGHTALYWYRQSLGQGLEFLIYFQGNSAPDKSGLPSDRFSAERTGGSVSTLTIQRTQQEDSAVYLCASSLERNQPQHFGDGTRLSIL.

This clone appeared many times. The read ends 3 residues before the CDR3 terminus; that terminus is restored from the germline J gene. The chain couples TRBV5-1 to TRBJ2-1, with 7 bases that match TRBD2. CDR1 and CDR2 from the germline V gene are SGHRS and YFSETQ. The CDR3 spans 18 residues. The V and J ends lost 0 bases and 2 bases, in that order; junction bases with no gene match: 11. The CDR3 sequence: CASSLAVAGANPYNEQFF. The sequenced CDR3 bases are TGCGCCAGCAGCTTGGCGGTCGCGGGAGCGAATCCCTACAATGAG.

This clone came up many times. The read falls 3 residues short of the CDR3 end, and the missing part is taken from the germline J gene. The V and J genes are TRBV7-8 and TRBJ2-7; no firm D call. The CDR3 totals 12 residues. Trimming shortened V by 8 bases and J by 4 bases, and 12 bases separated the two germline ends. Germline assignment: CDR1 SGHVS and CDR2 FQNEAQ. The CDR3 sequence is CASSPSTYEQYF. CDR3 DNA, as far as it was read: TGTGCCAGCTCCCCCTCAACTTACGAG.

This clone came up many times. The missing CDR3 end, 3 residues past where the read stops, is filled in from the germline J gene. This rearrangement joins TRBV5-1 to TRBJ1-1; TRBD1 is a possible D gene (6 bases). This CDR3 comprises 13 residues. V was trimmed by 3 bases and J by 3 bases, leaving 9 bases between them. CDR1 and CDR2 from the germline V gene are SGHRS and YFSETQ. The CDR3 sequence is CASSSDRYTEAFF. The sequenced part of the CDR3 DNA is TGCGCCAGCAGCTCGGACAGATACACTGAA. The full variable domain, in which reference TRBV5-1 and TRBJ1-1 provide the parts outside the CDR3, is KAGVTQTPRYLIKTRGQQVTLSCSPISGHRSVSWYQQTPGQGLQFLFEYFSETQRNKGNFPGRFSGRQFSNSRSEMNVSTLELGDSALYLCASSSDRYTEAFFGQGTRLTVV.

There are many counts of this clone. The read gets to within 3 residues of the CDR3 end, and the germline J gene fills in the rest. This chain connects TRBV28 to TRBJ2-5; D remains unclear. V lost 2 bases, J lost 3 bases, and 10 bases lay in between. Germline V gene data show CDR1 as MDHEN and CDR2 as SYDVKM. The CDR3 loop spans 14 amino acids. CDR3 amino acids: CASSLGGAEETQYF. The covered CDR3 bases are TGTGCCAGCAGTTTAGGCGGCGCAGAAGAGACC.

This clone was counted many times. The CDR3 is cut off 3 residues early in the read; its end comes from the germline J gene. The rearrangement joins TRBV14 to TRBJ2-7; 10 positions agree with TRBD2. This CDR3 region has 17 residues. Germline CDR1 and CDR2: SGHDN and FVKESK. V was clipped by 1 base and J by 3 bases; unmatched bases: 9. Partial CDR3 DNA: TGTGCCAGCAGCCAAGGGACCCTACTAGCGGGGAACTACGAG. It yields the protein CASSQGTLLAGNYE. In full, the CDR3 reads CASSQGTLLAGNYEQYF.

This clone was seen repeatedly, ten times or more. The read stops 3 residues short of the end of the CDR3; the missing end is completed from the germline J gene. The chain combines TRBV20-1 with TRBJ2-3; 10 positions agree with TRBD2. Germline assignment: CDR1 DFQATT and CDR2 SNEGSKA (reference sequence). V lost 3 bases and J lost 0; bases outside the gene matches: 15. There are 19 residues in the CDR3. The CDR3 spells CSASRGFLAGATSTDTQYF. The sequenced part of the CDR3 DNA is TGCAGTGCTAGTCGTGGTTTCCTAGCGGGGGCAACTAGCACAGATACG.

This clone was seen at least ten times. The CDR3 end falls 3 residues outside the read, so it is completed with the germline J gene. The V and J genes are TRBV7-6 and TRBJ2-2; 7 bases map to TRBD2. The junction had 7 bases not matched to a gene; V was cut back by 1 base and J by 5 bases. This CDR3 contains 16 residues. Looked up from germline, CDR1 is SGHVS and CDR2 is FNYEAQ. The CDR3 bases that were read are TGTGCCAGCAGCTTAGGCGCGGGAGTGGGAACCGGGGAG. Translating it yields CASSLGAGVGTGE. The entire CDR3 reads CASSLGAGVGTGELFF.

At least ten counts were recorded for this clone. The sequenced fragment ends 3 residues before the CDR3 boundary, so the rest is inferred from the germline J gene. J is TRBJ1-2 and V is TRBV2; 7 nucleotides agree with TRBD1. The CDR3 extends over 13 amino acids. In germline, CDR1 is SNHLY, CDR2 FYNNEI. With 3 bases clipped from V and 6 bases from J, the junction kept 4 bases outside the gene matches. The sequenced CDR3 bases are TGTGCCAGCAGTGAGGGACAGAGGCATGGC. This codes for CASSEGQRHG. Given in full, the CDR3 is CASSEGQRHGYTF.

This clone was counted many times. The read comes to an end 3 residues before the CDR3 does, leaving the germline J gene to fill in the end. This sequence joins TRBV6-1 and TRBJ1-2, with 7 bases that match TRBD1. V lost 2 bases, J lost 4 bases, and 4 bases stayed unmatched. CDR3 length: 14 residues. Germline V lookup: CDR1 MNHNS, CDR2 SASEGT. The covered CDR3 bases are TGTGCCAGCAGTGAAACAGGGGAGGGCTATGGC. It specifies CASSETGEGYG. The full CDR3 protein reads CASSETGEGYGYTF.

This clone was detected ten times or more. The read falls 3 residues short of the CDR3 end, and the missing part is taken from the germline J gene. This chain connects TRBV5-1 to TRBJ2-5, with 12 bases fitting TRBD1. Germline V gives CDR1 SGHRS, CDR2 YFSETQ. The CDR3 length is 15 residues. With 4 bases clipped from V and 5 bases from J, the junction kept 6 bases outside the gene matches. Incomplete CDR3 DNA: TGCGCCAGCAGCCCGGGGACAGGGGGCGTGGAGACC. It is translated as CASSPGTGGVET. Given in full, the CDR3 is CASSPGTGGVETQYF.

This clone has a count of ten or more. The read is 3 residues too short to cover the CDR3 end, so that end is filled in from the germline J gene. The rearrangement links TRBV5-6 to TRBJ1-2; D not resolved. The V gene lost 0 bases and the J gene lost 4 bases, with 13 bases spanning the gap. CDR1 is SGHDT and CDR2 is YYEEEE in the germline V gene. The CDR3 is made up of 15 amino acids. CDR3 amino acids: CASSLDPESPYGYTF. The part of the CDR3 DNA that was read is TGTGCCAGCAGCTTGGATCCAGAGTCACCCTATGGC.

This clone occurred many times. The DNA ends 3 residues before the CDR3 does, and the rest of the CDR3 is filled in from the germline J gene. The V gene is TRBV28, the J gene TRBJ1-5, with 9 bases aligning to TRBD1. Germline trimming cut 8 bases from V and 2 bases from J; bases unmatched to any gene: 7. This CDR3 is built from 15 residues. The germline gives CDR1 MDHEN, CDR2 SYDVKM. Incomplete CDR3 DNA: TGTGCCAGCTCTTTCCGGGACAGGGGCAATCAGCCC. Translating it yields CASSFRDRGNQP. In full, the CDR3 is CASSFRDRGNQPQHF.

The table lists this clone with many counts. The CDR3 sequence: CASSPGGREDETQYF. The DNA read from the CDR3 is TGTGCCAGCAGCCCGGGGGGCAGGGAGGATGAGACC. This chain joins TRBV7-3 and TRBJ2-5, with a tentative D call TRBD2 (7 bases). The read terminates 3 residues before the CDR3 end, so the remaining end is supplied by the germline J gene. CDR3 length: 15 residues. Between the trimmed V and J ends, which lost 5 bases and 5 bases, there was a span of 18 bases. Germline CDR1 reads SGHTA; CDR2 reads FQGTGA.

This clone was counted many times. Coverage ceases 3 residues before the CDR3 finishes, and the germline J gene fills in the end. J is TRBJ2-1 and V is TRBV5-1; weak D call: TRBD1 (6 bases). V was cut by 2 bases and J by 6 bases, with 9 bases left in between. Per germline, CDR1 SGHRS and CDR2 YFSETQ. The CDR3 length is 13 residues. This chain's CDR3 is CASSLSRGNEQFF. The sequenced part of the CDR3 DNA is TGCGCCAGCAGCTTATCCAGGGGCAATGAG.

This clone was seen repeatedly, ten times or more. The CDR3 is cut off 3 residues early in the read; its end comes from the germline J gene. V gene TRBV6-2 or TRBV6-3 combines with J gene TRBJ2-4, with a tentative D call TRBD2 (7 bases). CDR3 length: 13 residues. Germline V gene sequence: CDR1 MNHEY, CDR2 SVGEGT. Trimming left V 2 bases short and J 8 bases short, with 10 bases between. The CDR3 sequence: CASSYGGADIQYF. The part of the CDR3 DNA that was read is TGTGCCAGCAGTTACGGGGGGGCGGACATT.